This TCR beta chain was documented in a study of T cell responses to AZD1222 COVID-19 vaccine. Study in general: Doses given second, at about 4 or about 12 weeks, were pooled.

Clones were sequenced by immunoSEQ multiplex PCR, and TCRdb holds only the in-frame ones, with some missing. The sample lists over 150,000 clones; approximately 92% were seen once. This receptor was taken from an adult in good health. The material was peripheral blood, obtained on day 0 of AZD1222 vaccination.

As DNA, the CDR3 is TGTGCCAGCAGCTCCCAGTACACTGAAGCTTTCTTT. This sequence encodes CASSSQYTEAFF. The J gene is TRBJ1-1, the V gene TRBV5-5; the D is unclear. Trimming cost V 3 bases and J 3 bases, with 6 bases left between them. The CDR3 length is 12 residues. Germline CDR1 and CDR2: SGHKS and YYEKEE (reference sequence).